Presented here are 15 T cell receptor gamma chains from one specimen sequenced in a study of γδ T cells in repeated Plasmodium falciparum infection. TCRdb reprocessed the multiplex PCR reads through CATT. The table includes 25,000 to 35,000 gamma-chain clones, over 1.3% detected once. Bulk repertoires came from Vgamma9/Vdelta2+ or Vdelta2-negative gammadelta T cells flow-sorted from PBMC. The sequenced sample was gamma-delta T cells from blood. Receptor source: a pool of human donors (malaria-infected and uninfected, not separated).

This clone was seen a few times. Given a much more abundant clone one base away, this may be a read error. This sample also contains other DNA sequences that code for the same CDR3. The chain recombines TRGV2 with TRGJ1 or TRGJ2. The germline gives CDR1 EGSNGY, CDR2 YDSYNSKV. The CDR3 contains 14 residues. Losses at the gene ends were 0 bases for V and 7 bases for J; bases not matched to a gene: 9. CDR3 nucleotide sequence: TGTGCCACCTGGGACGGGCAGAATAGATATAAGAAACTCTTT. Encoded protein: CATWDGQNRYKKLF.

This clone was seen a few times. The protein TCRdb lists belongs to a much larger clone and differs from this DNA's translation at residue 3, which points to a read error; the protein shown is made from the DNA. V gene TRGV4 combines with J gene TRGJ1 or TRGJ2. Since TCRdb gives no J gene, matching the DNA to germline was used here to assign it. The CDR3 sequence is 14 residues long. CDR1 is EGSTGY and CDR2 is YDSYTSSV in the germline V gene. CDR3 in DNA: TGTGCCGCCTGGGATGGCCCCCGGATACTTAAGAAACTCTTT. This translates into CAAWDGPRILKKLF.

This clone was counted many times. One base away lies a much larger clone, so this may be a sequencing read error. This sequence joins TRGV3 and TRGJ1 or TRGJ2. This CDR3 spans 13 amino acids. The trim removed 2 bases at V and 3 bases at J, leaving 4 bases unmatched. Germline CDR1 reads VTNTFY; CDR2 reads YDVSTARD (reference sequence). The CDR3 reads CATWDTPYYKKLF. The DNA for the CDR3 is TGTGCCACCTGGGACACCCCTTATTATAAGAAACTCTTT.

This clone has at least ten counts. For this DNA, TCRdb reports the protein of a much larger clone, which diverges at residue 15, most likely from a read error; the protein presented here is translated directly from the DNA. CDR3 coding DNA: TGTGCCACCTGGGACAGGCCCCAAGAGTTGGGCAAAAAAATCGAGGTATTT. This encodes CATWDRPQELGKKIEVF. The V segment is TRGV3, and no J call was made. CDR3 length equals 17 residues. Per germline, CDR1 VTNTFY and CDR2 YDVSTARD (reference sequence).

This clone occurred a few times. TCRdb shows a much larger clone's protein in place of this DNA's translation, and the two differ at residue 3, likely through a read error; the protein shown is translated from the DNA. The rearrangement uses TRGV2 and TRGJ1 or TRGJ2. Germline CDR1 is EGSNGY and CDR2 is YDSYNSKV. This CDR3 region has 13 residues. CDR3 loop: CASWDLWYYKKLF. As DNA, the CDR3 is TGTGCCTCCTGGGACCTATGGTATTATAAGAAACTCTTT.

This clone was observed many times. TCRdb's listed protein matches a much larger clone and diverges from this DNA's translation at residue 5, likely through a read error; the protein shown comes from the DNA. Distinct nucleotide sequences in the sample also encode this CDR3. The V gene is TRGV9, the J gene TRGJP. Germline V gives CDR1 GITISATS, CDR2 ISYDGTV (reference sequence). This CDR3 contains 16 residues. V lost 5 bases and J lost 3; bases outside the gene matches: 4. The CDR3 here is CALWGTQELGKKIKVF. The CDR3 DNA is TGTGCCTTGTGGGGCACGCAAGAGTTGGGCAAAAAAATCAAGGTATTT.

This clone was recorded many times. This rearrangement joins TRGV3 to TRGJP1. J gave up 3 bases and V 0 bases, and 1 base lay outside the gene matches. Germline V CDR1 and CDR2: VTNTFY, YDVSTARD (reference sequence). This CDR3 spans 14 amino acids. The CDR3 sequence: CATWDRPTGWFKIF. CDR3 DNA sequence: TGTGCCACCTGGGACAGGCCCACTGGTTGGTTCAAGATATTT.

In the case of this clone: A read error likely explains why the TCRdb protein, taken from a much larger clone, differs from this DNA's translation at residue 8; the protein shown is translated from the DNA. This chain connects TRGV9 to TRGJ1 or TRGJ2. TCRdb does not report a J gene; here it was assigned by matching the DNA to germline references. The length of the CDR3 is 13 residues. Germline V lookup: CDR1 GITISATS, CDR2 ISYDGTV (reference sequence). Losses at the gene ends were 4 bases for V and 7 bases for J; bases not matched to a gene: 10. Here the CDR3 DNA reads TGTGCCTTGTGGGACTCCCCGTTGTATAAGAAACTCTTT. This sequence encodes CALWDSPLYKKLF.

This clone was found many times. A far larger clone differs by one base, so this is likely a read error. Different DNA sequences within this sample yield the same CDR3. The chain uses TRGV9 and TRGJ1 or TRGJ2. The J gene is absent in TCRdb and was assigned here via DNA matching to germline. The germline V gene encodes CDR1 GITISATS and CDR2 ISYDGTV (reference sequence). The CDR3 is 13 amino acids. CDR3: CALWEDSYYKKLF. CDR3 coding DNA: TGTGCCTTGTGGGAGGACAGTTATTACAAGAAACTCTTT.

This clone was observed at least ten times. The amino acid sequence in TCRdb belongs to a much larger clone and departs from this DNA's translation at residue 13, likely a sequencing read error; the sequence shown is translated from the DNA. The J gene went uncalled, whereas the V gene is TRGV9. The CDR3 runs 15 residues. Germline loops: CDR1 GITISATS, CDR2 ISYDGTV (reference sequence). The CDR3 region is CALWEVGVLNYKELF. The CDR3 coding sequence is TGTGCCTTGTGGGAGGTAGGGGTGTTGAATTATAAGGAACTCTTT.

This clone was counted between two and nine times. With only one base between it and a far larger clone, this is likely a read error. Other DNA variants within this sample encode the same CDR3. This rearrangement joins TRGV4 to TRGJ1 or TRGJ2. Germline matching of the DNA provided the J gene here, since TCRdb leaves it blank. V shed 4 bases and J 9 bases; nucleotides not matched to a gene: 12. CDR1 EGSTGY and CDR2 YDSYTSSV come from the germline V gene. This CDR3 is 13 amino acids long. CDR3 in DNA: TGTGCCACCTGGGACGGGCCGTGGAGTAAGAAACTCTTT. Its translation: CATWDGPWSKKLF.

A word on this clone: This DNA translates differently at residue 12 from the TCRdb protein, which is that of a much larger clone; a read error is likely, and the protein shown is the DNA's own translation. The chain carries TRGV9 and TRGJP. The J gene, left out of TCRdb, was set here by checking the DNA against germline. Germline CDR1 reads GITISATS; CDR2 reads ISYDGTV (reference sequence). CDR3 length equals 18 residues. The CDR3 spells CALWEVLEVELSKKIKVF. As DNA, the CDR3 is TGTGCCTTGTGGGAGGTGCTCGAGGTCGAGTTGAGCAAAAAAATCAAGGTATTT.

This clone was seen at least ten times. The chain is built from TRGV9 and TRGJP. V trimming: 2 bases; J trimming: 5 bases; junction bases outside the gene matches: 6. Germline lookup yields CDR1 GITISATS and CDR2 ISYDGTV (reference sequence). The CDR3 covers 17 residues. As DNA, the CDR3 is TGTGCCTTGTGGGAGGAAGATAAAGAGTTGGGCAAAAAAATCAAGGTATTT. Translated: CALWEEDKELGKKIKVF.

This clone was observed a few times. A read error is likely here: a far larger clone is one base away. Other nucleotide sequences from this sample produce the same CDR3. The rearrangement links TRGV9 to TRGJP. Assignment of the J gene here rests on matching the DNA to germline, because TCRdb gives none. The CDR3 is 17 amino acids. The germline V gene encodes CDR1 GITISATS and CDR2 ISYDGTV (reference sequence). V trimming: 2 bases; J trimming: 16 bases; junction bases outside the gene matches: 17. CDR3 residues: CALWEARVQRGKKIKVF. The CDR3 nucleotides read TGTGCCTTGTGGGAGGCCCGAGTTCAGCGGGGTAAAAAAATCAAGGTATTT.

With regard to this clone: The protein recorded in TCRdb matches a much larger clone and deviates from this DNA's translation at residue 6, suggesting a read error; the protein here is obtained by translating the DNA. The V and J genes are TRGV8 and TRGJ1 or TRGJ2. The J gene, not given by TCRdb, was assigned here from a germline match of the nucleotide sequence. The J segment lost 3 bases and the V segment lost 2 bases, leaving 7 bases of the junction unmatched. This CDR3 has 14 residues. Per the germline V gene, CDR1 is VENAVY and CDR2 is YDSYNSRV. The CDR3 reads CATWDTDLYYKKLF. The CDR3 DNA is TGTGCCACCTGGGATACAGACCTTTATTATAAGAAACTCTTT.